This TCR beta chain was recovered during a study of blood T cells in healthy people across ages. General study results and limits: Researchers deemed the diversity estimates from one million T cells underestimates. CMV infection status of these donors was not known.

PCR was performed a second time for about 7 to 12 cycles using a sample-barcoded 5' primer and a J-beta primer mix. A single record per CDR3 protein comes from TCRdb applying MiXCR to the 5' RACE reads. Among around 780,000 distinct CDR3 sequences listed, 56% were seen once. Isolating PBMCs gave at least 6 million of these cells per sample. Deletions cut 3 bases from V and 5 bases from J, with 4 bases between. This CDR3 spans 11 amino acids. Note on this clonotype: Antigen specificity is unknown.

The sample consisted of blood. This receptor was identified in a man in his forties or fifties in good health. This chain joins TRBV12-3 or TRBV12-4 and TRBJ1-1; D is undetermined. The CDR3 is CASSLETEAFF. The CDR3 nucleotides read TGTGCCAGCAGTTTGGAAACTGAAGCTTTCTTT.